One sample yielded the 3 T cell receptor beta chains listed below, sequenced in a study of T cell responses to AZD1222 COVID-19 vaccine. TCRdb's table, derived via immunoSEQ multiplex PCR, lists solely in-frame clones and lacks some. Altogether about 40,000 clones are present, approximately 88% being singletons, with the ten largest covering 26%. The sequences come from peripheral blood, collected 28 days after the second dose of the MenACWY control vaccine. The source of these receptors is an adult who received the MenACWY meningococcal vaccine as a control.

The chain uses TRBV25-1 and TRBJ2-5, with 8 bases identical to TRBD2. V gave up 3 bases and J gave up 5 bases; unmatched junction bases: 11. CDR1 and CDR2 (germline): MGHDK, SYGVNS. The CDR3 spans 16 residues. DNA for the CDR3: TGTGCCAGCAGTGATTCCCGGGCAGGCGGGAGGGAGACCCAGTACTTC. Amino acids: CASSDSRAGGRETQYF.

In its sample, this clone was seen a few times. In nucleotides, the CDR3 is TGTGCCAGCAAGGCCCGAGCCCTCCAATGGGACACCGGGGAGCTGTTTTTT. It translates to CASKARALQWDTGELFF. The chain couples TRBV2 to TRBJ2-2; D uncertain. The germline V and J ends were trimmed by 7 bases and 3 bases, with 21 bases remaining between them. The CDR3 is 17 amino acids. Looked up from germline, CDR1 is SNHLY and CDR2 is FYNNEI.

The chain is built from TRBV24-1 and TRBJ2-5, with 7 bases identical to TRBD1. The CDR3 contains 14 residues. CDR1 and CDR2 (germline): KGHDR, SFDVKD. The junction had 7 bases not matched to a gene; V was cut back by 4 bases and J by 6 bases. CDR3: CATSDPDRVKTQYF. The CDR3 bases are TGTGCCACCAGTGACCCTGACAGGGTGAAGACCCAGTACTTC.